Listed below are T cell receptor beta chains from one sample, sequenced in a study of regulatory T cells in long-lasting Graves disease. MiXCR was run by TCRdb on the multiplex PCR reads, yielding one entry per CDR3 protein. The data show about 240,000 distinct CDR3 sequences, 20% seen once. The sequences come from peripheral blood mononuclear cells (PBMCs), collected at new diagnosis, from a patient treated with antithyroid drugs. These receptors originate from a female donor with Graves disease. The CDR3 runs from the conserved cysteine through the conserved F or W. A D gene is named only where the DNA matches it firmly. Clone size is not always given. Where it is, it says once, few, many or a class for expanded clones.

j_gene: TRBJ2-3
abundance: many
v_gene: TRBV7-3
d_gene: -
CDR3aa: CASSGDSGGTDTQYF
CDR3nt: TGTGCCAGCAGCGGGGACAGCGGGGGCACAGATACGCAGTATTTT

j_gene: TRBJ1-2
abundance: -
v_gene: TRBV10-1
d_gene: -
CDR3aa: CASIQGGDSYGYTF
CDR3nt: TGCGCCAGCATCCAGGGAGGGGACTCCTATGGCTACACCTTC

j_gene: TRBJ2-3
abundance: few
v_gene: TRBV29-1
d_gene: TRBD1
CDR3aa: CSVVGWDRGRPSTDTQYF
CDR3nt: TGCAGCGTTGTTGGGTGGGACAGGGGGCGACCTAGCACAGATACGCAGTATTTT

j_gene: TRBJ2-3
abundance: -
v_gene: TRBV7-3
d_gene: TRBD1
CDR3aa: CASSELGQGFTDTQYF
CDR3nt: TGTGCCAGCAGTGAGTTAGGACAGGGATTCACAGATACGCAGTATTTT

j_gene: TRBJ2-7
abundance: many
v_gene: TRBV4-3
d_gene: TRBD2
CDR3aa: CASSHRLAGDSEQYF
CDR3nt: TGCGCCAGCAGCCATAGACTAGCGGGAGACTCCGAGCAGTACTTC

j_gene: TRBJ2-7
abundance: many
v_gene: TRBV20-1
d_gene: TRBD2
CDR3aa: CSARDSLAGAPGEQYF
CDR3nt: TGCAGTGCTAGAGATTCTTTAGCGGGAGCTCCGGGGGAGCAGTACTTC

j_gene: TRBJ2-3
abundance: many
v_gene: TRBV11-2
d_gene: -
CDR3aa: CASSLDHTDTQYF
CDR3nt: TGTGCCAGCAGCTTGGACCACACAGATACGCAGTATTTT

j_gene: TRBJ2-3
abundance: many
v_gene: TRBV4-3
d_gene: TRBD2
CDR3aa: CASSQERRASGWDTQYF
CDR3nt: TGCGCCAGCAGCCAAGAACGGCGGGCTAGCGGGTGGGATACGCAGTATTTT

j_gene: TRBJ1-6
abundance: -
v_gene: TRBV20-1
d_gene: TRBD1
CDR3aa: CSANRGRSYNSPLHF
CDR3nt: TGCAGTGCAAACAGGGGAAGGTCCTATAATTCACCCCTCCACTTT

j_gene: TRBJ2-7
abundance: many
v_gene: TRBV29-1
d_gene: -
CDR3aa: CSVARGALNEQYF
CDR3nt: TGCAGCGTTGCGCGTGGAGCTCTGAACGAGCAGTACTTC

j_gene: TRBJ1-5
abundance: many
v_gene: TRBV12-3/TRBV12-4
d_gene: -
CDR3aa: CASSLEPGAYSNQPQHF
CDR3nt: TGTGCCAGCAGCCTCGAGCCAGGGGCTTATAGCAATCAGCCCCAGCATTTT

j_gene: TRBJ2-1
abundance: many
v_gene: TRBV4-3
d_gene: TRBD2
CDR3aa: CASSPNDLMGGNEQFF
CDR3nt: TGCGCCAGCAGCCCAAACGACCTAATGGGAGGGAATGAGCAGTTCTTC

j_gene: TRBJ1-5
abundance: many
v_gene: TRBV6-1
d_gene: -
CDR3aa: CASSAREGVQPQHF
CDR3nt: TGTGCCAGCAGCGCCAGGGAAGGGGTTCAGCCCCAGCATTTT

j_gene: TRBJ1-2
abundance: once
v_gene: TRBV25-1
d_gene: -
CDR3aa: CASRASLTSGIYGYTF
CDR3nt: TGTGCCAGCAGAGCCTCGCTAACGAGCGGTATCTATGGCTACACCTTC

j_gene: TRBJ2-3
abundance: many
v_gene: TRBV4-3
d_gene: -
CDR3aa: CASSQLVDLRGCGTDTQYF
CDR3nt: TGCGCCAGCAGCCAGCTGGTGGACCTACGGGGGTGTGGCACAGATACGCAGTATTTT

j_gene: TRBJ2-7
abundance: many
v_gene: TRBV7-2
d_gene: -
CDR3aa: CASSSPGYEQYF
CDR3nt: TGTGCCAGCAGCTCCCCAGGGTACGAGCAGTACTTC

j_gene: TRBJ1-5
abundance: many
v_gene: TRBV2
d_gene: TRBD1
CDR3aa: CASSGDSHQPQHF
CDR3nt: TGTGCCAGCAGTGGGGACAGTCATCAGCCCCAGCATTTT

j_gene: TRBJ1-1
abundance: -
v_gene: TRBV7-9
d_gene: TRBD1
CDR3aa: CASSTNRGADTEAFF
CDR3nt: TGTGCCAGCAGCACAAACAGGGGGGCGGACACTGAAGCTTTCTTT

j_gene: TRBJ2-5
abundance: many
v_gene: TRBV12-3/TRBV12-4
d_gene: -
CDR3aa: CASSTGGETQYF
CDR3nt: TGTGCCAGCAGTACAGGAGGAGAGACCCAGTACTTC

j_gene: TRBJ1-2
abundance: -
v_gene: TRBV7-2
d_gene: -
CDR3aa: CASSFISANYGYTF
CDR3nt: TGTGCCAGCAGCTTTATTTCAGCTAACTATGGCTACACCTTC

j_gene: TRBJ2-7
abundance: many
v_gene: TRBV5-1
d_gene: TRBD1
CDR3aa: CASSLGTGGGEQYF
CDR3nt: TGCGCCAGCAGCTTAGGGACAGGGGGCGGCGAGCAGTACTTC

j_gene: TRBJ2-6
abundance: few
v_gene: TRBV19
d_gene: TRBD1
CDR3aa: CASSETGGPSGANVLTF
CDR3nt: TGTGCCAGTAGTGAGACAGGGGGCCCCTCTGGGGCCAACGTCCTGACTTTC

j_gene: TRBJ1-1
abundance: -
v_gene: TRBV7-2
d_gene: TRBD1
CDR3aa: CASSLDRGLGEAFF
CDR3nt: TGTGCCAGCAGCTTAGACAGGGGGCTCGGTGAAGCTTTCTTT

j_gene: TRBJ2-4
abundance: -
v_gene: TRBV24-1
d_gene: TRBD1
CDR3aa: CATSTGGSNNIQYF
CDR3nt: TGTGCCACTTCTACAGGGGGCTCTAACAACATTCAGTACTTC

j_gene: TRBJ1-5
abundance: many
v_gene: TRBV28
d_gene: -
CDR3aa: CASSLAGLYQPQHF
CDR3nt: TGTGCCAGCAGTTTGGCAGGGTTGTATCAGCCCCAGCATTTT

j_gene: TRBJ2-1
abundance: -
v_gene: TRBV15
d_gene: TRBD2
CDR3aa: CATSKTRGTSGTRPVF
CDR3nt: TGTGCCACCAGCAAGACTCGCGGGACTAGCGGAACAAGGCCAGTCTTC

j_gene: TRBJ1-2
abundance: many
v_gene: TRBV6-1
d_gene: -
CDR3aa: CASSWDGEANYGYTF
CDR3nt: TGTGCCAGCAGCTGGGACGGGGAAGCTAACTATGGCTACACCTTC

j_gene: TRBJ2-7
abundance: many
v_gene: TRBV7-2
d_gene: -
CDR3aa: CASRFLGGQGEQYF
CDR3nt: TGTGCCAGCAGATTCCTAGGGGGGCAGGGGGAGCAGTACTTC

j_gene: TRBJ2-7
abundance: many
v_gene: TRBV29-1
d_gene: -
CDR3aa: CSARSESEQYF
CDR3nt: TGCAGCGCCAGATCGGAATCCGAGCAGTACTTC

j_gene: TRBJ1-5
abundance: many
v_gene: TRBV6-1
d_gene: -
CDR3aa: CASSESGPLGQPQHF
CDR3nt: TGTGCCAGCAGTGAATCTGGGCCGCTGGGCCAGCCCCAGCATTTT

j_gene: TRBJ2-2
abundance: -
v_gene: TRBV4-2
d_gene: -
CDR3aa: CASSQDPGSHGELFF
CDR3nt: TGTGCCAGCAGCCAAGACCCGGGGTCGCACGGGGAGCTGTTTTTT

j_gene: TRBJ2-2
abundance: few
v_gene: TRBV20-1
d_gene: TRBD2
CDR3aa: CSARDPGGGINTGELFF
CDR3nt: TGCAGTGCTAGAGATCCTGGGGGGGGGATAAACACCGGGGAGCTGTTTTTT

j_gene: TRBJ2-1
abundance: many
v_gene: TRBV5-1
d_gene: TRBD1
CDR3aa: CASSLSSITSGQGGINEQFF
CDR3nt: TGCGCCAGCAGCTTGAGTTCAATAACTAGCGGACAGGGGGGAATCAATGAGCAGTTCTTC

j_gene: TRBJ1-6
abundance: -
v_gene: TRBV25-1
d_gene: -
CDR3aa: CASSGSGSSYNSPLHF
CDR3nt: TGTGCCAGCAGTGGTTCAGGGAGCTCCTATAATTCACCCCTCCACTTT

j_gene: TRBJ2-5
abundance: few
v_gene: TRBV12-3/TRBV12-4
d_gene: -
CDR3aa: CASSFGGRQTQYF
CDR3nt: TGTGCCAGCAGTTTCGGCGGGCGGCAGACCCAGTACTTC

j_gene: TRBJ2-3
abundance: many
v_gene: TRBV7-9
d_gene: TRBD2
CDR3aa: CASSLAGGEGTQYF
CDR3nt: TGTGCCAGCAGCCTAGCGGGAGGGGAAGGCACGCAGTATTTT

j_gene: TRBJ1-3
abundance: many
v_gene: TRBV7-9
d_gene: TRBD1
CDR3aa: CASSQGQPGVGNTIYF
CDR3nt: TGTGCCAGCAGCCAGGGACAGCCAGGAGTTGGAAACACCATATATTTT

j_gene: TRBJ2-2
abundance: -
v_gene: TRBV6-2/TRBV6-3
d_gene: TRBD1
CDR3aa: CASSKGGTGRAGELFF
CDR3nt: TGTGCCAGCAGTAAAGGGGGCACTGGTAGAGCCGGGGAGCTGTTTTTT

j_gene: TRBJ2-3
abundance: many
v_gene: TRBV27
d_gene: -
CDR3aa: CASREGYTDTQYF
CDR3nt: TGTGCCAGTAGAGAGGGATACACAGATACGCAGTATTTT

j_gene: TRBJ2-7
abundance: many
v_gene: TRBV14
d_gene: TRBD1
CDR3aa: CASSQTGTGPHEQYF
CDR3nt: TGTGCCAGCAGCCAAACCGGGACAGGGCCCCACGAGCAGTACTTC

j_gene: TRBJ1-6
abundance: few
v_gene: TRBV4-3
d_gene: TRBD1
CDR3aa: CASSQEPGQGRAPLHF
CDR3nt: TGCGCCAGCAGCCAAGAGCCGGGACAGGGGAGAGCACCCCTCCACTTT

j_gene: TRBJ1-2
abundance: many
v_gene: TRBV20-1
d_gene: TRBD1
CDR3aa: CSASRQGVGYTF
CDR3nt: TGCAGTGCTAGCCGACAGGGGGTTGGCTACACCTTC

j_gene: TRBJ2-1
abundance: -
v_gene: TRBV24-1
d_gene: TRBD2
CDR3aa: CATSATGTSGREQFF
CDR3nt: TGTGCCACCAGTGCGACCGGGACTAGCGGGAGGGAGCAGTTCTTC

j_gene: TRBJ1-4
abundance: few
v_gene: TRBV10-3
d_gene: TRBD1
CDR3aa: CAISTSGGVGEKLFF
CDR3nt: TGTGCCATCAGCACTTCAGGGGGAGTGGGCGAAAAACTGTTTTTT

j_gene: TRBJ2-3
abundance: many
v_gene: TRBV2
d_gene: -
CDR3aa: CASGRGFSTDTQYF
CDR3nt: TGTGCCAGCGGTCGGGGTTTTAGCACAGATACGCAGTATTTT

j_gene: TRBJ1-1
abundance: many
v_gene: TRBV28
d_gene: -
CDR3aa: CASSLLGEEDEAFF
CDR3nt: TGTGCCAGCAGTTTATTGGGGGAGGAGGATGAAGCTTTCTTT

j_gene: TRBJ2-7
abundance: many
v_gene: TRBV30
d_gene: -
CDR3aa: CAWMERVGYEQYF
CDR3nt: TGTGCCTGGATGGAACGGGTCGGGTACGAGCAGTACTTC

j_gene: TRBJ1-5
abundance: many
v_gene: TRBV20-1
d_gene: TRBD1
CDR3aa: CSARGTGGFDMPQHF
CDR3nt: TGCAGTGCTAGGGGGACAGGGGGATTCGATATGCCCCAGCATTTT

j_gene: TRBJ2-1
abundance: many
v_gene: TRBV7-8
d_gene: -
CDR3aa: CASSSNEQFF
CDR3nt: TGTGCCAGCAGCTCCAATGAGCAGTTCTTC

j_gene: TRBJ1-1
abundance: many
v_gene: TRBV28
d_gene: -
CDR3aa: CASSLDTRGEAFF
CDR3nt: TGTGCCAGCAGCCTGGACACCCGAGGAGAAGCTTTCTTT

j_gene: TRBJ2-7
abundance: many
v_gene: TRBV5-4
d_gene: -
CDR3aa: CASSPQGFGTYEQYF
CDR3nt: TGTGCCAGCAGCCCGCAGGGTTTTGGGACCTACGAGCAGTACTTC

j_gene: TRBJ2-1
abundance: many
v_gene: TRBV11-2
d_gene: -
CDR3aa: CASSLSSNNEQFF
CDR3nt: TGTGCCAGCAGCTTGAGCAGCAACAATGAGCAGTTCTTC

j_gene: TRBJ2-7
abundance: many
v_gene: TRBV10-1
d_gene: -
CDR3aa: CASSESRRMRSYEQYF
CDR3nt: TGCGCCAGCAGTGAGTCGCGGCGGATGCGCTCCTACGAGCAGTACTTC

j_gene: TRBJ2-7
abundance: many
v_gene: TRBV5-4
d_gene: -
CDR3aa: CASSKSPLGALLSYEQYF
CDR3nt: TGTGCCAGCAGCAAGTCCCCTCTTGGGGCCTTACTCTCCTACGAGCAGTACTTC

j_gene: TRBJ2-1
abundance: many
v_gene: TRBV6-5
d_gene: -
CDR3aa: CASSYKQGNEQFF
CDR3nt: TGTGCCAGCAGTTACAAACAGGGCAATGAGCAGTTCTTC

j_gene: TRBJ1-2
abundance: -
v_gene: TRBV2
d_gene: TRBD1
CDR3aa: CASSSQGTLDGYTF
CDR3nt: TGTGCCAGCAGCTCACAGGGGACTCTAGATGGCTACACCTTC

j_gene: TRBJ1-5
abundance: many
v_gene: TRBV24-1
d_gene: -
CDR3aa: CATSDLDSNQPQHF
CDR3nt: TGTGCCACCAGTGACCTCGATAGCAATCAGCCCCAGCATTTT

j_gene: TRBJ2-3
abundance: few
v_gene: TRBV6-1
d_gene: TRBD2
CDR3aa: CASSVLAGGTDTQYF
CDR3nt: TGTGCCAGCAGTGTCCTAGCGGGAGGCACAGATACGCAGTATTTT

j_gene: TRBJ2-3
abundance: many
v_gene: TRBV20-1
d_gene: -
CDR3aa: CSARVAGPRTDTQYF
CDR3nt: TGCAGTGCTAGAGTGGCGGGGCCCCGCACAGATACGCAGTATTTT

j_gene: TRBJ1-1
abundance: -
v_gene: TRBV20-1
d_gene: TRBD1
CDR3aa: CSANRGGF
CDR3nt: TGCAGTGCTAACAGGGGCGGCTTT